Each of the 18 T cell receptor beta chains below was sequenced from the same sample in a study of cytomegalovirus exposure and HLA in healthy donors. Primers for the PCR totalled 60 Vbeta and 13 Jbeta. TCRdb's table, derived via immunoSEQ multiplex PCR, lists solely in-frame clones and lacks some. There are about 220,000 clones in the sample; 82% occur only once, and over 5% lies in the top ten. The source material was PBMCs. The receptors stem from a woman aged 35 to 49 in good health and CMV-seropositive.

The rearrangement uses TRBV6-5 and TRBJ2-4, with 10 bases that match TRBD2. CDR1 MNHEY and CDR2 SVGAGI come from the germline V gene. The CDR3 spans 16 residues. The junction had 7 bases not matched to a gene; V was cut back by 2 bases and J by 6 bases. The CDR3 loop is CASSYIPAGGVNIQYF. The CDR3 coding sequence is TGTGCCAGCAGTTACATTCCAGCGGGAGGGGTAAACATTCAGTACTTC.

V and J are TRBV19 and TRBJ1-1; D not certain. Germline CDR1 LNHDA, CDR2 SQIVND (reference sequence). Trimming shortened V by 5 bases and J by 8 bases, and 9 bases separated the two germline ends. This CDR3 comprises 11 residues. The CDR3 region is CASSARREAFF. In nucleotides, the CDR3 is TGTGCCAGTAGTGCCAGAAGAGAAGCTTTCTTT.

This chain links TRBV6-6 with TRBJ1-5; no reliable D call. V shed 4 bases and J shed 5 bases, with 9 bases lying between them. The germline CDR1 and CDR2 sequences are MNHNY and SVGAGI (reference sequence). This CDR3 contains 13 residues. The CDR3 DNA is TGTGCCAGCAGTTCTCTTATCGATCAGCCCCAGCATTTT. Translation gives CASSSLIDQPQHF.

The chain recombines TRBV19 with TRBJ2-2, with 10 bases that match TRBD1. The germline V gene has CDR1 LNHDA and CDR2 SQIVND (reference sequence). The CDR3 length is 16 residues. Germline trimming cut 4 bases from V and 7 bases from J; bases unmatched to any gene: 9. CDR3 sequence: CASSTDRDRGGGELFF. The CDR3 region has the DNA TGTGCCAGTAGTACGGACCGGGACAGGGGTGGCGGGGAGCTGTTTTTT. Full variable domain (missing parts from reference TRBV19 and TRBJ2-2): DGGITQSPKYLFRKEGQNVTLSCEQNLNHDAMYWYRQDPGQGLRLIYYSQIVNDFQKGDIAEGYSVSREKKESFPLTVTSAQKNPTAFYLCASSTDRDRGGGELFFGEGSRLTVL.

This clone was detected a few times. The CDR3 region has the DNA TGTGCCAGCAGCTTGGGGACTAGCGGGAGGGCAGATCGAAATGAGCAGTTCTTC. Its translation: CASSLGTSGRADRNEQFF. The chain links TRBV7-6 to TRBJ2-1, with 16 bases matching TRBD2. Germline V gives CDR1 SGHVS, CDR2 FNYEAQ. CDR3 size: 18 residues. V gave up 3 bases and J gave up 7 bases; unmatched junction bases: 9.

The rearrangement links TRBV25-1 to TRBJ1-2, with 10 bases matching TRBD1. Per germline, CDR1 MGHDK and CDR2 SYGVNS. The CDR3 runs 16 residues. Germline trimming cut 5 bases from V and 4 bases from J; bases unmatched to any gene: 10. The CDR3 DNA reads TGTGCCAGCAGTCGAGGGGGGACAGGGGTCGGCTATGGCTACACCTTC. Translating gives CASSRGGTGVGYGYTF.

The CDR3, as DNA: TGTGCCAGTAGCACATGGGGACAGGGGGCATCCTACGAGCAGTACTTC. This codes for CASSTWGQGASYEQYF. The rearrangement joins TRBV19 to TRBJ2-7; the match to TRBD1 covers 12 bases. The CDR3 sequence is 16 residues long. Losses at the gene ends were 6 bases for V and 1 base for J; bases not matched to a gene: 7. Germline-derived CDR1 and CDR2 are LNHDA and SQIVND (reference sequence).

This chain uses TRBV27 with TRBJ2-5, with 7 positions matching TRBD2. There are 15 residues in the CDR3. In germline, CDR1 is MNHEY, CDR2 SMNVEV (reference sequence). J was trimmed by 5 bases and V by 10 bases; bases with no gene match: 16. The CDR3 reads CATQLGRVILETQYF. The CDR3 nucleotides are TGTGCCACCCAACTGGGGAGGGTTATTTTGGAGACCCAGTACTTC.

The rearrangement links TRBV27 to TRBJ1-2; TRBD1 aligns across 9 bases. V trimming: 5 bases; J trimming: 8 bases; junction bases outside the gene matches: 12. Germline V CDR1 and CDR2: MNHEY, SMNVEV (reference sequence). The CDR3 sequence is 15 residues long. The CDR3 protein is CASSLLGTGRQGYTF. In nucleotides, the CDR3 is TGTGCCAGCAGTCTCCTTGGGACAGGGCGGCAAGGCTACACCTTC.

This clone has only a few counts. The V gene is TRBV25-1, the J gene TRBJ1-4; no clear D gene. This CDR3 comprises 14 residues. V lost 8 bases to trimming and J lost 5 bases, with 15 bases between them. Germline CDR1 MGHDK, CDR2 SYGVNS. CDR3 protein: CASSPGGGNEKLFF. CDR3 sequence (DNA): TGTGCCAGCTCCCCCGGTGGCGGGAATGAAAAACTGTTTTTT.

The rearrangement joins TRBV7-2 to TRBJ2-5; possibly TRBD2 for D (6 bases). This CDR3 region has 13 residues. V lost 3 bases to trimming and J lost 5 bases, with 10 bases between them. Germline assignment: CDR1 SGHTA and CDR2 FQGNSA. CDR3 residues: CASSFRGKETQYF. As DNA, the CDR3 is TGTGCCAGCAGCTTTCGGGGGAAGGAGACCCAGTACTTC. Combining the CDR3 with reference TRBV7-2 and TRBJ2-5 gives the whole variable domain GAGVSQSPSNKVTEKGKDVELRCDPISGHTALYWYRQSLGQGLEFLIYFQGNSAPDKSGLPSDRFSAERTGGSVSTLTIQRTQQEDSAVYLCASSFRGKETQYFGPGTRLLVL.

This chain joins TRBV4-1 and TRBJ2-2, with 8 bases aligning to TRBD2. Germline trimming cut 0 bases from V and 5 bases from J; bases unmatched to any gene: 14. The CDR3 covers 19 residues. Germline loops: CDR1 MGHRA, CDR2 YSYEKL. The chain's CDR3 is CASSQDIGLRAGGTGELFF. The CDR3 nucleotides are TGCGCCAGCAGCCAAGATATTGGGCTCCGGGCGGGAGGAACCGGGGAGCTGTTTTTT.

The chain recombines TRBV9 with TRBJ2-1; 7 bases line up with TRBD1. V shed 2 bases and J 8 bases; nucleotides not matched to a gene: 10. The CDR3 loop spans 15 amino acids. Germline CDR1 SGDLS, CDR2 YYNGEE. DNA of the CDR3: TGTGCCAGCAGCGTGCAGGGGGTCCCAGGGGATGAGCAGTTCTTC. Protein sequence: CASSVQGVPGDEQFF.

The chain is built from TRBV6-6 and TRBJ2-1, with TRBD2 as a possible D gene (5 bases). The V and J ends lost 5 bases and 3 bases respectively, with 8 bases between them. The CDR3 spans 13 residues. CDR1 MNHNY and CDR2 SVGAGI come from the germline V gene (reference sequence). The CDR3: CASSGTSYNEQFF. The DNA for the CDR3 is TGTGCCAGCAGTGGAACTAGCTACAATGAGCAGTTCTTC.

The CDR3 region is CASSPHSTDTQYF. CDR3 bases: TGTGCCAGCTCACCACATTCAACAGATACGCAGTATTTT. The V call is TRBV18, the J call TRBJ2-3, with D unresolved. Between the trimmed V and J ends, which lost 1 base and 3 bases, there was a span of 5 bases. The CDR3 is 13 amino acids. Germline V gene lookup returns CDR1 KGHSH and CDR2 LQKENI. The whole variable domain, filled in from reference TRBV18 and TRBJ2-3, reads NAGVMQNPRHLVRRRGQEARLRCSPMKGHSHVYWYRQLPEEGLKFMVYLQKENIIDESGMPKERFSAEFPKEGPSILRIQQVVRGDSAAYFCASSPHSTDTQYFGPGTRLTVL.

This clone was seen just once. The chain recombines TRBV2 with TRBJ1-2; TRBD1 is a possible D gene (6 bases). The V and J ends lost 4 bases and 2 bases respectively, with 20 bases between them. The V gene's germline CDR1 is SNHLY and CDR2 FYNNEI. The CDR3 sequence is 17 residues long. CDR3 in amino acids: CASSGDSQGWRNYGYTF. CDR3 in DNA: TGTGCCAGCAGTGGGGATTCCCAGGGGTGGCGGAACTATGGCTACACCTTC.

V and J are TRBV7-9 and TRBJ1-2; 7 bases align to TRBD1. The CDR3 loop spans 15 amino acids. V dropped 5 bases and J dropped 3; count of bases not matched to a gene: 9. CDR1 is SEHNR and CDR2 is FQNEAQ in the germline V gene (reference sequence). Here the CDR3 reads CASSAGQPGDYGYTF. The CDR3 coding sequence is TGTGCCAGCAGCGCGGGACAGCCGGGTGACTATGGCTACACCTTC.

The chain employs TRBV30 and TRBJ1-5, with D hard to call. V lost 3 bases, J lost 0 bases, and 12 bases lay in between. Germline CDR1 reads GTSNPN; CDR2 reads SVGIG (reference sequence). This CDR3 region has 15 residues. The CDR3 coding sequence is TGTGCCTGGAGCGCCGAGAGGTATAGCAATCAGCCCCAGCATTTT. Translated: CAWSAERYSNQPQHF.